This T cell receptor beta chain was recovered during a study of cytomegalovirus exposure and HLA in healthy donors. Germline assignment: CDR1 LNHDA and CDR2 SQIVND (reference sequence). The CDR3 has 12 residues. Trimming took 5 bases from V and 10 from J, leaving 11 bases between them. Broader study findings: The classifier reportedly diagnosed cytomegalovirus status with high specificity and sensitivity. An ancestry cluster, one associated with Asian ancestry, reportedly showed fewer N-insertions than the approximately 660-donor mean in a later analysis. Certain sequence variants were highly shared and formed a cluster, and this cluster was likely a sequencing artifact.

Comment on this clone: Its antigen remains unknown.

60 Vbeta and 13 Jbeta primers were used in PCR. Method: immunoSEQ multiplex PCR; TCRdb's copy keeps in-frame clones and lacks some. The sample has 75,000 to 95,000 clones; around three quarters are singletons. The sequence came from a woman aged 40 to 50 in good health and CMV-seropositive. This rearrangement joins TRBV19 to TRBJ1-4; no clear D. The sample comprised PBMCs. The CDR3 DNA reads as TGTGCCAGTAGTGACATCGAAGGAAAACTGTTTTTT. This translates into CASSDIEGKLFF.